This T cell receptor beta chain was observed in a study of blood T cell repertoires in COVID-19. In the study overall: Donors in the United States, Italy and Spain gave samples during acute or convalescent COVID-19. From T cells, B-cell-depleted T cells, or PBMCs came the material, which was cDNA or gDNA.

Per germline, CDR1 PRHDT and CDR2 FYEKMQ (reference sequence). The CDR3 has 14 residues. Trimming removed 11 bases at V and 9 bases at J, with 23 bases between. Authors' methods: Amplification with reference gene primers provided the estimates of nucleated cell counts. Method: immunoSEQ multiplex PCR; TCRdb's copy keeps in-frame clones and lacks some. V, J and clone size reflect that table, while D and trimming were determined from the DNA. The data hold around 200,000 clones, with around 80% observed a single time. The sequencing input was peripheral blood. The receptor was isolated from a woman at least 80 years old with active or convalescent COVID-19. The chain carries TRBV13 and TRBJ2-1; D may be TRBD2 (5 bases). DNA for the CDR3: TGTGCCCTCACCGGGGAGACGGCTCTCGGTGAGCAGTTCTTC. This sequence encodes CALTGETALGEQFF.